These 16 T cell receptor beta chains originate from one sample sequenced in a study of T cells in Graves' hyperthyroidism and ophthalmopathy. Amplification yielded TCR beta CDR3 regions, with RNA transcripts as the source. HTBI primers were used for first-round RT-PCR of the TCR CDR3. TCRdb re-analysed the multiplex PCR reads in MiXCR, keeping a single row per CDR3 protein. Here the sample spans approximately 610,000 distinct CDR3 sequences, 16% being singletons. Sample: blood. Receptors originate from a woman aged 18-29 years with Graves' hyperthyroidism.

This chain's CDR3 is CASSPAMGHEQYF. The CDR3 coding sequence is TGTGCCAGCAGTCCCGCCATGGGGCACGAGCAGTACTTC. This chain links TRBV12-3 or TRBV12-4 with TRBJ2-7; D might be TRBD1 (5 bases). V was trimmed by 5 bases and J by 5 bases, leaving 13 bases between them. This CDR3 has 13 residues.

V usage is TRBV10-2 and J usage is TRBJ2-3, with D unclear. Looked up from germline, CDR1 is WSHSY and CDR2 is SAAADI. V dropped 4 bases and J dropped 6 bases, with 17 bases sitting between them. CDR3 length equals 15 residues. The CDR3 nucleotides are TGCGCCAGCAGTGCTGAGGCGGTGATCACGGATACGCAGTATTTT. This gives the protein CASSAEAVITDTQYF.

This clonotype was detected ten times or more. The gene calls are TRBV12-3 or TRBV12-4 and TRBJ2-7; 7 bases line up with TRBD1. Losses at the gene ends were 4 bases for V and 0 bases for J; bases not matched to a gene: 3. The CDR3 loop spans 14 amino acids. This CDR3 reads CASSSTGSSYEQYF. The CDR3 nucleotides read TGTGCCAGCAGTTCGACAGGGAGCTCCTACGAGCAGTACTTC.

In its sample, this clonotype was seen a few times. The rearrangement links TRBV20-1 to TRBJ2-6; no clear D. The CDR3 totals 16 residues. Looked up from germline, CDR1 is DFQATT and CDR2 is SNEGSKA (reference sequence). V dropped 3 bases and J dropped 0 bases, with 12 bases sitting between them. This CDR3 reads CSASMKDISGANVLTF. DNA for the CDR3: TGCAGTGCTAGTATGAAGGATATCTCTGGGGCCAACGTCCTGACTTTC.

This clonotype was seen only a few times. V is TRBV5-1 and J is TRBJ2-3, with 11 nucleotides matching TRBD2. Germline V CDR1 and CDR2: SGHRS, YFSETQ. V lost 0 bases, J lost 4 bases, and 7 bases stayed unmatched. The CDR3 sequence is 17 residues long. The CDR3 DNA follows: TGCGCCAGCAGCTTGGCCCCTACTAGCGGGGGCGCAGATACGCAGTATTTT. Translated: CASSLAPTSGGADTQYF.

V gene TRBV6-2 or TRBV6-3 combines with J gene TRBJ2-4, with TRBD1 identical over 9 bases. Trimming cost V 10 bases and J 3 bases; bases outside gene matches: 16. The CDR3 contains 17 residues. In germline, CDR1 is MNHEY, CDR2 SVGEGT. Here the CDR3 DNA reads TGTGCCACCTCACGACCCGACAGGGGGTTATACAAAAACATTCAGTACTTC. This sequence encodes CATSRPDRGLYKNIQYF.

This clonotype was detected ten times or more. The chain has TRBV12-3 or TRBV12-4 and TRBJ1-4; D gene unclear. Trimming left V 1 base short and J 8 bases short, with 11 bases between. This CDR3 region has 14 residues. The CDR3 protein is CASSLEIVGEKLFF. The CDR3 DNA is TGTGCCAGCAGTTTAGAGATCGTCGGGGAAAAACTGTTTTTT.

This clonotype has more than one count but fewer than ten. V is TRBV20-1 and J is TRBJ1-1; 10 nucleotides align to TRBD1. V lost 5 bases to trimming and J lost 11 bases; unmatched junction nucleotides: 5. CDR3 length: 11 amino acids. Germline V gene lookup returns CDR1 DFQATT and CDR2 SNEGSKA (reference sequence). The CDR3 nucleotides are TGCAGTGCTCCCACGGACAGGGGGGCTTTCTTT. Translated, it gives CSAPTDRGAFF.

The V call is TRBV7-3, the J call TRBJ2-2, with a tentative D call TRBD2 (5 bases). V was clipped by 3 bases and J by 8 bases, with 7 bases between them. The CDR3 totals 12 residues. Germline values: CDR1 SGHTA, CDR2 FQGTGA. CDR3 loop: CASSLEEGELFF. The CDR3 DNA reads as TGTGCCAGCAGCTTGGAGGAAGGGGAGCTGTTTTTT.

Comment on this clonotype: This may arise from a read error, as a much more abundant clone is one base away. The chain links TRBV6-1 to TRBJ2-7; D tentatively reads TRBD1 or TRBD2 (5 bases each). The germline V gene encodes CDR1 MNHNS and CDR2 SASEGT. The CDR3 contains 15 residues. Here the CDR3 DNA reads TGTGCCAGCAATGAATACCCGACGGGACCCTACGAGCAGTACTTC. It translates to CASNEYPTGPYEQYF.

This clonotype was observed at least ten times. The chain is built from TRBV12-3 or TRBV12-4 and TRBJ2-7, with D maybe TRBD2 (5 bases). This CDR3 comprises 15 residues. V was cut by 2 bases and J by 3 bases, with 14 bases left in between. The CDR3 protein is CASSLSRGASYEQYF. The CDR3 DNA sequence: TGTGCCAGCAGTTTAAGTCGGGGTGCGAGCTACGAGCAGTACTTC.

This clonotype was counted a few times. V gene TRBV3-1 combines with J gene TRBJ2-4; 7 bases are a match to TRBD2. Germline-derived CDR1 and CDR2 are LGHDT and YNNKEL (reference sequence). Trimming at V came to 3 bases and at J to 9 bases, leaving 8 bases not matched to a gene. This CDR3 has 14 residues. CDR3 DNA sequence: TGTGCCAGCAGCCAGCTTGCGGGAGAGGGCATTCAGTACTTC. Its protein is CASSQLAGEGIQYF.

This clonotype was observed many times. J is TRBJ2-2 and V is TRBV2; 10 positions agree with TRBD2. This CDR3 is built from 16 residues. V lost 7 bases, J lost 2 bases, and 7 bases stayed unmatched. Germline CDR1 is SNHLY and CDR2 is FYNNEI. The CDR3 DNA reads TGTGCCAGCAATGTAGGACTAGCGGTTAACACCGGGGAGCTGTTTTTT. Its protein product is CASNVGLAVNTGELFF.

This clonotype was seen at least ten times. The CDR3 DNA sequence: TGTGCCAGCACCCAGACGGGAAACACTGAAGCTTTCTTT. It translates to CASTQTGNTEAFF. The chain is built from TRBV12-3 or TRBV12-4 and TRBJ1-1; D is ambiguous. The length of the CDR3 is 13 residues. Trimming cost V 7 bases and J 2 bases, with 11 bases left between them.

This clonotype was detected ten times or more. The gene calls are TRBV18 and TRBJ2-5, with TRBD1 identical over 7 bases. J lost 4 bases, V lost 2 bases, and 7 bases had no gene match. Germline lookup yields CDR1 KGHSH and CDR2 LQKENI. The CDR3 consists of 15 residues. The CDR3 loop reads CASSPLRTGGETQYF. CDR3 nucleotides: TGTGCCAGCTCACCATTAAGGACAGGAGGAGAGACCCAGTACTTC.

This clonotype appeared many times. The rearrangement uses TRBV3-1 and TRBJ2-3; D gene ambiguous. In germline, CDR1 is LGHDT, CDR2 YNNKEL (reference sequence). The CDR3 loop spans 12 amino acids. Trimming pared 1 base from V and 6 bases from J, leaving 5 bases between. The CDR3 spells CASSQVGDTQYF. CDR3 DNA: TGTGCCAGCAGCCAAGTTGGGGATACGCAGTATTTT.